The 19 T cell receptor beta chains below come from one sample, sequenced in a study of tumor and adjacent non-tumor tissue in lung cancer. Three rounds of nested PCR, following a modified ARM-PCR protocol, produced the TCRbeta library. TCRdb re-analysed the multiplex PCR reads in MiXCR, keeping a single row per CDR3 protein. The sample includes 75,000 to 80,000 distinct CDR3 sequences, around 80% of them seen just once. RNA was extracted from bulk tissue without any cell sorting. Distant lung tissue was collected more than 3 cm away from the tumor edge. Source material: distant non-tumor lung tissue. Receptors originate from a man between 65 and 85 years old with non-small cell lung cancer.

Comments on this clonotype: Germline is not matched at one junction end, which may reflect a read error. The chain joins TRBV11-1 to TRBJ1-2; D unclear. CDR3 length: 12 amino acids. Germline-derived CDR1 and CDR2 are SGHAT and FQDESV (reference sequence). Written as DNA, the CDR3 is TGTGCCAGCAGCTTACATAGATATGGCTACATCTTC. It encodes CASSLHRYGYIF.

Turning to this clonotype: It may be a read error: a sequence one base away is much more abundant. The genes are TRBV10-2 and TRBJ2-5; 8 bases agree with TRBD1. Germline CDR1 reads WSHSY; CDR2 reads SAAADI. This CDR3 contains 12 residues. V lost 10 bases to trimming and J lost 5 bases; unmatched junction nucleotides: 6. The CDR3 region is CATGQGIETQYF. CDR3 coding DNA: TGCGCCACCGGACAGGGAATCGAGACCCAGTACTTC.

This clonotype appeared a few times. This may come from a read error, since a much larger clone is one base off. The J gene is TRBJ1-4, the V gene TRBV6-6, with D possibly matching TRBD1 (6 bases). The CDR3 spans 12 residues. In germline, CDR1 is MNHNY, CDR2 SVGAGI (reference sequence). V lost 7 bases to trimming and J lost 4 bases, with 7 bases between them. As DNA, the CDR3 is TGTGCCAGCATACAGGGTAATGAAAAACTGTTTTTT. Protein sequence: CASIQGNEKLFF.

CDR3 DNA: TGTGCCAGCAGTGATTGGGACAAGGGGAGGGCAGATACGCAGTATTTT. Translation: CASSDWDKGRADTQYF. The gene calls are TRBV6-1 and TRBJ2-3; D is perhaps TRBD2 (7 bases). This CDR3 contains 16 residues. V dropped 3 bases and J dropped 4 bases, with 17 bases sitting between them. Germline CDR1 reads MNHNS; CDR2 reads SASEGT.

With respect to this clonotype: This may arise from a read error, as a much more abundant clone is one base away. The chain has TRBV6-6 and TRBJ1-5, with 7 bases that match TRBD1. CDR1 and CDR2 from the germline V gene are MNHNY and SVGAGI (reference sequence). This CDR3 has 17 residues. CDR3 nucleotides: TGTGCCAGCAGTTATAGTACTTCGGACAGGTCAAATCAGTCCCAGCATTTT. Its translation is CASSYSTSDRSNQSQHF.

The chain joins TRBV28 to TRBJ1-1; D is uncertain. The V gene lost 6 bases and the J gene lost 3 bases, with 17 bases spanning the gap. This CDR3 is 15 amino acids long. CDR1 MDHEN and CDR2 SYDVKM come from the germline V gene. CDR3 bases: TGTGCCAGCAGGGGAACCGGGAGAGGGCACACTGAAGCTTTCTTT. Encoded protein: CASRGTGRGHTEAFF.

Comments on this clonotype: Being one base from a much bigger clone, this may be a read error. V and J are TRBV6-6 and TRBJ1-2; 10 bases align to TRBD1. The CDR3 is made up of 14 amino acids. The germline gives CDR1 MNHNY, CDR2 SVGAGI (reference sequence). V trimming: 7 bases; J trimming: 4 bases; junction bases outside the gene matches: 6. The CDR3 sequence: CASTPDRGIYGYTF. In nucleotides, the CDR3 is TGTGCCAGCACCCCGGACAGGGGGATCTATGGCTACACCTTC.

This sequence joins TRBV10-1 and TRBJ2-1; D is possibly TRBD1 or TRBD2 (5 bases each). Germline V gene sequence: CDR1 WNHNN, CDR2 SYGVQD (reference sequence). There are 14 residues in the CDR3. Trimming removed 8 bases at V and 5 bases at J, with 16 bases between. CDR3 nucleotide sequence: TGCGCCAGCCGTCGTGGGGGATCCCACAATGAGCAGTTCTTC. Translating gives CASRRGGSHNEQFF.

With regard to this clonotype: The junction departs from the called germline gene at one end, perhaps through a read error. The gene calls are TRBV6-2 or TRBV6-3 and TRBJ1-2, with D possibly TRBD1 on 5 matching bases. Germline CDR1 is MNHEY and CDR2 is SVGEGT. The CDR3 sequence is 14 residues long. As DNA, the CDR3 is TGTGCCAGCAGTACGTACAGGACTAACTATGACTACACCTTC. Translation: CASSTYRTNYDYTF.

As to this clonotype: One end of the junction does not line up with germline, which may come from a read error. This chain joins TRBV6-5 and TRBJ1-1; D remains unclear. The CDR3 loop spans 14 amino acids. Germline V gene data show CDR1 as MNHEY and CDR2 as SVGAGI. The CDR3, as DNA: TGTACCAGCACTTACTCCTGGGGAAGTACTGAAGCTTTCTTT. The encoded protein is CTSTYSWGSTEAFF.

This sequence joins TRBV6-5 and TRBJ1-3; D is unresolved. The V end lost 7 bases, the J end lost 0 bases, and 19 bases lay between the germline ends. Per germline, CDR1 MNHEY and CDR2 SVGAGI. The CDR3 sequence is 17 residues long. The CDR3 is CASTETSPRSSGNTIYF. In DNA form, the CDR3 reads TGTGCCAGCACCGAAACCTCCCCGCGGTCCTCTGGAAACACCATATATTTT.

The chain has TRBV4-1 and TRBJ2-2; D not resolved. This CDR3 has 16 amino acids. Trimming left V 7 bases short and J 4 bases short, with 19 bases between. In germline, CDR1 is MGHRA, CDR2 YSYEKL. The CDR3 sequence: CASIPVVLTITGELFF. The CDR3 nucleotides are TGCGCCAGCATCCCGGTGGTATTGACAATCACCGGGGAGCTGTTTTTT.

A note on this clonotype: A junction boundary mismatches the germline segment, possibly from a read error. The rearrangement uses TRBV20-1 and TRBJ1-3; tentative D call: TRBD1 (6 bases). CDR3 length: 14 residues. Germline V CDR1 and CDR2: DFQATT, SNEGSKA (reference sequence). The CDR3 DNA reads as TGCAGTGCTAGACAGGGGAATTCACGAAACAACATATATTTT. This codes for CSARQGNSRNNIYF.

This clonotype was recorded a few times. A much larger clonotype is one base distant, so this may be a read error. The V and J genes are TRBV6-5 and TRBJ1-1, with D possibly being TRBD1 (5 bases). Germline V lookup: CDR1 MNHEY, CDR2 SVGAGI. V was clipped by 5 bases and J by 6 bases, with 16 bases between them. The CDR3 covers 14 residues. The CDR3 DNA reads as TGTGCCAGCAGTGATCAGGTCGGGGGGGCTGAAGCTTTCTTT. It encodes CASSDQVGGAEAFF.

With regard to this clonotype: An end of the junction does not agree with germline; a read error may underlie this. The chain is built from TRBV12-5 and TRBJ1-5, with D unclear. The CDR3 loop spans 14 amino acids. Germline CDR1 is LGHNT and CDR2 is FRNRAP. This chain's CDR3 is CASDLTAGSQPQQF. In DNA, the CDR3 is TGTGCTAGTGACCTTACCGCTGGCAGTCAGCCACAGCAGTTT.

Worth noting for this clonotype: A much bigger clone sits one base away, suggesting this may be a read error. J is TRBJ2-5 and V is TRBV10-3; D tentatively fits TRBD1 or TRBD2 (5 bases each). The germline V and J ends were trimmed by 6 bases and 2 bases, with 13 bases remaining between them. This CDR3 has 14 residues. Germline lookup yields CDR1 ENHRY and CDR2 SYGVKD. Here the CDR3 reads CAIRVRGTQETQYF. The CDR3 DNA is TGTGCCATCAGGGTCAGAGGGACGCAAGAGACCCAGTACTTC.

This chain joins TRBV29-1 and TRBJ2-3, with TRBD1 matching over 9 bases. The CDR3 is 17 amino acids. Germline CDR1 is SQVTM and CDR2 is ANQGSEA. In nucleotides, the CDR3 is TGCAGGTTACTCCCATATGTGACAGGGGGGGACACAGATATCCAGTATTTT. It encodes CRLLPYVTGGDTDIQYF.

A note on this clonotype: A read error is likely, as this CDR3 ends without the conserved phenylalanine or tryptophan. The rearrangement joins TRBV11-2 to TRBJ2-7, with 8 bases that match TRBD1. The length of the CDR3 is 15 residues. Trimming at V came to 3 bases and at J to 2 bases, leaving 6 bases not matched to a gene. Germline CDR1 and CDR2: SGHAT and FQNNGV. CDR3 sequence reads: CASSLDQGAPYEQYT. The CDR3 region has the DNA TGTGCCAGCAGCTTGGATCAGGGGGCCCCCTACGAGCAGTACACC.

This clonotype was recorded a few times. The chain joins TRBV20-1 to TRBJ1-2; D is undetermined. V lost 5 bases and J lost 8, with 24 bases in between. The CDR3 covers 15 residues. Germline lookup yields CDR1 DFQATT and CDR2 SNEGSKA (reference sequence). The CDR3 spells CSAHGIRRRPGGYTF. The CDR3 coding sequence is TGCAGTGCTCACGGAATACGGAGGCGTCCGGGGGGCTACACCTTC.